This T cell receptor beta chain was profiled in a study of beta chain features in type 1 diabetes. Findings and limits, study-wide: Reduced insertions and increased deletions marked VDJ junctions in type 1 diabetes patients. Whether HLA type influences TCRB rearrangement remained unresolved here.

Between the trimmed V and J ends, which lost 4 bases and 0 bases, there was a span of 10 bases. Germline V CDR1 and CDR2: SGHAT, FQNNGV. There are 15 residues in the CDR3. Comments on this clone: What it binds is unknown.

The study reverse transcribed the entire isolated RNA, so it sequenced expressed TCRB transcripts. Produced via immunoSEQ multiplex PCR; TCRdb's table is partial and in-frame only. This sample has hundreds of thousands of clones; 17% occur once, and the top ten carry 0.02% to 0.025%. This TCR was sampled from a woman under 30 in good health. The chain combines TRBV11-2 with TRBJ2-1, with D tentatively TRBD1 (5 bases). The sample comprised naive CD4+ T cells from blood. CDR3 coding DNA: TGTGCCAGCAGCTCAAAGCAGGGCTCCTACAATGAGCAGTTCTTC. It translates to CASSSKQGSYNEQFF. Using reference TRBV11-2 and TRBJ2-1 for the parts outside the CDR3, the full variable domain is EAGVAQSPRYKIIEKRQSVAFWCNPISGHATLYWYQQILGQGPKLLIQFQNNGVVDDSQLPKDRFSAERLKGVDSTLKIQPAKLEDSAVYLCASSSKQGSYNEQFFGPGTRLTVL.